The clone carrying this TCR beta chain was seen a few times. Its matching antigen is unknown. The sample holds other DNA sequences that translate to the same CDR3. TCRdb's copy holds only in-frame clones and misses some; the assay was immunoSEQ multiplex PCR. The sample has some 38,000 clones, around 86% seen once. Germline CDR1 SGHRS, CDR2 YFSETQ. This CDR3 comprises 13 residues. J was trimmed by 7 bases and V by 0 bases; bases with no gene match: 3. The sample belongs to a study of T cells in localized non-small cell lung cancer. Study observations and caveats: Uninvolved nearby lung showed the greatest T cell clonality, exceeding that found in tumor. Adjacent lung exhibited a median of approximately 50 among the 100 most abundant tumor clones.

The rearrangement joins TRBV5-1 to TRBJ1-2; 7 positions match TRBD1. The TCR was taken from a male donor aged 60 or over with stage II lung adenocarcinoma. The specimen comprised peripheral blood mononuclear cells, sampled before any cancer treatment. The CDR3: CASSLGQGSGYTF. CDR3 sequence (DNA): TGCGCCAGCAGCTTGGGACAGGGAAGTGGCTACACCTTC.